Shown below are 28 T cell receptor beta chains from a single sample sequenced in a study of vaccination effects on CD4 cells after COVID-19. Sequencing used immunoSEQ multiplex PCR; TCRdb keeps in-frame clones, though not all of them. The sample lists roughly 56,000 clones; more than 60% were seen once. The antigens for these receptors are not known. Researchers isolated CD4+ T cells once approximately eleven days of culture had elapsed. The sample here was CD4+ T cells from PBMCs cultured without peptide, taken before COVID-19 vaccination. The receptors stem from a human donor who received a COVID-19 vaccine.

J is TRBJ2-1 and V is TRBV9; D might be TRBD2 (7 bases). The germline V gene has CDR1 SGDLS and CDR2 YYNGEE. The CDR3 consists of 18 residues. V dropped 0 bases and J dropped 6 bases, with 22 bases sitting between them. The CDR3: CASSVEGDYHYSVNEQFF. CDR3 bases: TGTGCCAGCAGCGTAGAGGGGGACTACCACTACTCCGTCAATGAGCAGTTCTTC.

This rearrangement joins TRBV19 to TRBJ2-7, with TRBD1 matching 7 bases. The CDR3 has 13 residues. The ends lost 5 bases at V and 3 bases at J; junction bases unmatched: 4. Germline lookup yields CDR1 LNHDA and CDR2 SQIVND (reference sequence). CDR3 DNA: TGTGCCAGTAGTCCAGGGACAGACTACGAGCAGTACGTC. Translation: CASSPGTDYEQYV.

The CDR3 nucleotides are TGTGCTAGTGGTTTGATAGGGGACGGGAGACCTAGCACAGATACGCAGTATTTT. Translated: CASGLIGDGRPSTDTQYF. This sequence joins TRBV12-5 and TRBJ2-3; D possibly corresponds to TRBD2 (6 bases). This CDR3 is built from 18 residues. CDR1 LGHNT and CDR2 FRNRAP come from the germline V gene. Trimming took off 2 bases at V and 0 bases at J, with 18 bases between the two ends.

This chain connects TRBV20-1 to TRBJ1-5; the match to TRBD1 covers 8 bases. This CDR3 contains 16 residues. The V gene's germline CDR1 is DFQATT and CDR2 SNEGSKA (reference sequence). J was trimmed by 0 bases and V by 3 bases; bases with no gene match: 7. CDR3 in amino acids: CSASYRDRYSNQPQHF. The CDR3 coding sequence is TGCAGTGCTAGTTACCGGGACAGGTATAGCAATCAGCCCCAGCATTTT.

J is TRBJ1-1 and V is TRBV30; maybe TRBD1 (6 bases). The V and J ends lost 0 bases and 3 bases respectively, with 8 bases between them. Germline loops: CDR1 GTSNPN, CDR2 SVGIG (reference sequence). CDR3 length: 13 residues. The CDR3 reads CAWSVRGHTEAFF. The CDR3 nucleotides are TGTGCCTGGAGTGTACGGGGGCACACTGAAGCTTTCTTT.

V and J are TRBV11-2 and TRBJ2-7, with 10 nucleotides matching TRBD2. CDR1 SGHAT and CDR2 FQNNGV come from the germline V gene. Trimming cost V 6 bases and J 4 bases; bases outside gene matches: 6. The CDR3 extends over 14 amino acids. For the CDR3, the DNA is TGTGCCAGCAGGACCACAGCGGGGGGGTACGAGCAGTACGTC. It encodes CASRTTAGGYEQYV.

V usage is TRBV5-1 and J usage is TRBJ2-5; no definite D call. Per germline, CDR1 SGHRS and CDR2 YFSETQ. Trimming took off 1 base at V and 5 bases at J, with 12 bases between the two ends. The CDR3 is 14 residues long. CDR3 in amino acids: CASSLNRARETQYF. CDR3 nucleotide sequence: TGCGCCAGCAGCTTGAACCGGGCCCGGGAGACCCAGTACTTC.

V and J are TRBV9 and TRBJ2-1, with D unclear. This CDR3 contains 17 residues. Per germline, CDR1 SGDLS and CDR2 YYNGEE. V lost 1 base to trimming and J lost 1 base, with 15 bases between them. DNA of the CDR3: TGTGCCAGCAGCGTAAGAATCTTCGATTATTCCTACAATGAGCAGTTCTTC. Its translation is CASSVRIFDYSYNEQFF.

This chain uses TRBV11-1 with TRBJ1-1; D not certain. Germline V lookup: CDR1 SGHAT, CDR2 FQDESV (reference sequence). This CDR3 is 12 amino acids long. V lost 3 bases to trimming and J lost 3 bases, with 5 bases between them. CDR3 sequence reads: CASSLRDTEAFF. CDR3 nucleotides: TGTGCCAGCAGCTTGCGGGACACTGAAGCTTTCTTT.

The chain uses TRBV24-1 and TRBJ2-5, with TRBD1 identical over 12 bases. The CDR3 runs to 15 residues. Unmatched junction bases numbered 7, after V lost 7 bases and J lost 5 bases. CDR1 KGHDR and CDR2 SFDVKD come from the germline V gene. CDR3 DNA sequence: TGTGCCACCAGCGACGCGGGACAGGGGGCTGAGACCCAGTACTTC. It yields the protein CATSDAGQGAETQYF.

J is TRBJ2-7 and V is TRBV10-3; D might be TRBD1 (6 bases). V lost 10 bases, J lost 2 bases, and 18 bases lay in between. The length of the CDR3 is 14 residues. Germline-derived CDR1 and CDR2 are ENHRY and SYGVKD. CDR3 region: CATSRQDGAYEQYV. In DNA form, the CDR3 reads TGTGCCACCTCTAGACAGGACGGGGCCTACGAGCAGTACGTC.

This chain connects TRBV10-3 to TRBJ1-5; no clear D gene. V was shortened by 2 bases and J by 5 bases, with 16 bases between the two germline ends. The CDR3 is made up of 16 amino acids. CDR1 and CDR2 (germline): ENHRY, SYGVKD. The CDR3, as DNA: TGTGCCATCAGTGAGGGGAGGCTGGGTGTGGATCAGCCCCAGCATTTT. Encoded protein: CAISEGRLGVDQPQHF.

This clone was seen only a few times. This chain joins TRBV20-1 and TRBJ1-4, with D tentatively TRBD1 (5 bases). This CDR3 region has 14 residues. Germline assignment: CDR1 DFQATT and CDR2 SNEGSKA (reference sequence). V lost 3 bases and J 6 bases, leaving 14 bases between the germline ends. The CDR3 region is CSASNSGRHEKLFF. The CDR3 DNA follows: TGCAGTGCTAGTAACTCAGGGCGCCATGAAAAACTGTTTTTT.

The chain has TRBV7-2 and TRBJ2-6; D is unclear. Trimming removed 1 base at V and 0 bases at J, with 4 bases between. CDR1 is SGHTA and CDR2 is FQGNSA in the germline V gene. The CDR3 contains 15 residues. CDR3 residues: CASSLGPSGANVLTF. In DNA, the CDR3 is TGTGCCAGCAGCTTAGGCCCCTCTGGGGCCAACGTCCTGACTTTC. Combining the CDR3 with reference TRBV7-2 and TRBJ2-6 gives the whole variable domain GAGVSQSPSNKVTEKGKDVELRCDPISGHTALYWYRQSLGQGLEFLIYFQGNSAPDKSGLPSDRFSAERTGGSVSTLTIQRTQQEDSAVYLCASSLGPSGANVLTFGAGSRLTVL.

The chain couples TRBV13 to TRBJ2-7, with D maybe TRBD2 (5 bases). V was trimmed by 3 bases and J by 0 bases, leaving 15 bases between them. This CDR3 contains 16 residues. CDR1 is PRHDT, CDR2 FYEKMQ, per germline (reference sequence). CDR3 protein: CASSFRTGPHSYEQYV. The CDR3, as DNA: TGTGCCAGCAGCTTCCGGACTGGACCTCACTCCTACGAGCAGTACGTC.

This chain uses TRBV7-9 with TRBJ2-6; TRBD1 matches at 7 bases. CDR3 length: 17 amino acids. From germline, CDR1 is SEHNR and CDR2 FQNEAQ (reference sequence). J gave up 0 bases and V 1 base, and 3 bases lay outside the gene matches. The CDR3 coding sequence is TGTGCCAGCAGCTTAGGAGGGGGCCGCTCTGGGGCCAACGTCCTGACTTTC. Its translation is CASSLGGGRSGANVLTF.

The chain uses TRBV7-7 and TRBJ1-6; D ambiguous. CDR3 length: 12 amino acids. Germline V gene sequence: CDR1 SSHAT, CDR2 FNYEAQ (reference sequence). V lost 10 bases and J 7 bases, leaving 11 bases between the germline ends. The CDR3 reads CAIGRINSPLHF. The DNA of the CDR3 is TGTGCCATCGGACGGATAAATTCACCCCTCCACTTT.

The chain couples TRBV13 to TRBJ2-1, with D unresolved. V lost 10 bases to trimming and J lost 7 bases, with 17 bases between them. CDR1 is PRHDT, CDR2 FYEKMQ, per germline (reference sequence). The CDR3 is 13 amino acids. The CDR3 DNA is TGTGCCACCAACGGACGGAACCTGAATGAGCAGTTCTTC. Translated: CATNGRNLNEQFF.

V gene TRBV5-4 combines with J gene TRBJ2-7; 8 bases align to TRBD1. Germline lookup yields CDR1 SGHNT and CDR2 YYREEE (reference sequence). V dropped 3 bases and J dropped 6; count of bases not matched to a gene: 2. CDR3 length: 12 residues. This CDR3 is CASSWDRSEQYV. In DNA form, the CDR3 reads TGTGCCAGCAGCTGGGACAGGTCCGAGCAGTACGTC.

The chain has TRBV3-1 (or the pseudogene TRBV3-2) and TRBJ2-1; perhaps D is TRBD1 or TRBD2 (5 bases each). The V gene's germline CDR1 is LGHDT and CDR2 YNNKEL (reference sequence). The CDR3 has 15 amino acids. The V end was cut by 0 bases, the J end by 6 bases, with 12 bases between. CDR3 protein: CASSQDTGTANEQFF. DNA of the CDR3: TGTGCCAGCAGCCAAGACACCGGGACGGCCAATGAGCAGTTCTTC.

The chain combines TRBV5-1 with TRBJ2-1; D uncertain. The germline gives CDR1 SGHRS, CDR2 YFSETQ. Trimming cost V 4 bases and J 0 bases, with 11 bases left between them. This CDR3 is 15 amino acids long. The CDR3 loop is CASSPDSSSYNEQFF. CDR3 sequence (DNA): TGCGCCAGCAGCCCAGACTCGAGCTCCTACAATGAGCAGTTCTTC.

The chain carries TRBV30 and TRBJ1-1; possible D gene TRBD1, 5 bases. The CDR3 sequence is 14 residues long. V was pared by 1 base and J by 0 bases, with 9 bases between. CDR1 GTSNPN and CDR2 SVGIG come from the germline V gene (reference sequence). The CDR3 bases are TGTGCCTGGAGTGACTGGGGGTTGAACACTGAAGCTTTCTTT. Encoded protein: CAWSDWGLNTEAFF. The full variable domain, with the rest looked up from reference TRBV30 and TRBJ1-1, is SQTIHQWPATLVQPVGSPLSLECTVEGTSNPNLYWYRQAAGRGLQLLFYSVGIGQISSEVPQNLSASRPQDRQFILSSKKLLLSDSGFYLCAWSDWGLNTEAFFGQGTRLTVV.

The V gene is TRBV18, the J gene TRBJ2-7; D is unresolved. Per germline, CDR1 KGHSH and CDR2 LQKENI. This CDR3 spans 13 amino acids. V shed 2 bases and J shed 1 base, with 6 bases lying between them. The CDR3 loop is CASSPGLSYEQYV. CDR3 DNA sequence: TGTGCCAGCTCACCAGGGTTGTCCTACGAGCAGTACGTC.

V is TRBV6-4 and J is TRBJ2-5; TRBD1 matches 8 bases. CDR1 and CDR2 from the germline V gene are MRHNA and SNTAGT. This CDR3 contains 15 residues. V was pared by 6 bases and J by 5 bases, with 11 bases of the junction left unmatched. In nucleotides, the CDR3 is TGTGCCAGCAGCCCCGGACAGGGAAGTGGCGAGACCCAGTACTTC. Its translation is CASSPGQGSGETQYF.

The rearrangement uses TRBV18 and TRBJ1-1; unclear D gene. V lost 3 bases, J lost 1 base, and 12 bases lay in between. Germline loops: CDR1 KGHSH, CDR2 LQKENI. CDR3 length: 15 amino acids. Here the CDR3 DNA reads TGTGCCAGCTCACCCTCGTGGGGTGGGAACACTGAAGCTTTCTTT. Protein product: CASSPSWGGNTEAFF.

This chain joins TRBV7-9 and TRBJ2-2; D may correspond to TRBD1 or TRBD2 (5 bases each). The CDR3 totals 15 residues. V was trimmed by 7 bases and J by 1 base, leaving 13 bases between them. Looked up from germline, CDR1 is SEHNR and CDR2 is FQNEAQ (reference sequence). The CDR3 bases are TGTGCCAGCACCCGGGGCAGTCAGAACACCGGGGAGCTGTTTTTT. Translated, it gives CASTRGSQNTGELFF.

The chain combines TRBV7-9 with TRBJ2-1; 10 bases fit TRBD2. This CDR3 contains 17 residues. V lost 0 bases and J lost 6; bases outside the gene matches: 8. Germline-derived CDR1 and CDR2 are SEHNR and FQNEAQ (reference sequence). The CDR3, as DNA: TGTGCCAGCAGCTTAGCCATAGCGGGGGGCGCAGGCAATGAGCAGTTCTTC. Its translation is CASSLAIAGGAGNEQFF.

The chain joins TRBV28 to TRBJ1-6; 7 bases match TRBD1. The germline gives CDR1 MDHEN, CDR2 SYDVKM. The CDR3 runs to 16 residues. Trimming took 3 bases from V and 8 from J; bases not matched to a gene: 10. DNA for the CDR3: TGTGCCAGCAGTTTCGGGCCGGGACAGCTTCATTCACCCCTCCACTTT. Protein product: CASSFGPGQLHSPLHF. Looking up the rest from reference TRBV28 and TRBJ1-6 gives the full variable domain: DVKVTQSSRYLVKRTGEKVFLECVQDMDHENMFWYRQDPGLGLRLIYFSYDVKMKEKGDIPEGYSVSREKKERFSLILESASTNQTSMYLCASSFGPGQLHSPLHFGNGTRLTVT.